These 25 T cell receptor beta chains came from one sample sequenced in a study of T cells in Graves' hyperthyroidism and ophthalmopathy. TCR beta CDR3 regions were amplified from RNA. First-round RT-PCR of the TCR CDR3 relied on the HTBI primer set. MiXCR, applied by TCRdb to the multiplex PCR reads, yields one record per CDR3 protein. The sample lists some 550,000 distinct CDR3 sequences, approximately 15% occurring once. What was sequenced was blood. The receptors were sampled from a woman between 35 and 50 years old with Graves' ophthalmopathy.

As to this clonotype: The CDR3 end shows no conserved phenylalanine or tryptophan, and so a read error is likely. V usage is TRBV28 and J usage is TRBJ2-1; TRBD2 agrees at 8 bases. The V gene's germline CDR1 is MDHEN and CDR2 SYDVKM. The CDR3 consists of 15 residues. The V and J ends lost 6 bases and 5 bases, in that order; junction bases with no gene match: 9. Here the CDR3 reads CASRQDPAGDNEQFL. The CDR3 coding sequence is TGTGCCAGCAGACAAGACCCAGCGGGAGACAATGAGCAGTTCCTC.

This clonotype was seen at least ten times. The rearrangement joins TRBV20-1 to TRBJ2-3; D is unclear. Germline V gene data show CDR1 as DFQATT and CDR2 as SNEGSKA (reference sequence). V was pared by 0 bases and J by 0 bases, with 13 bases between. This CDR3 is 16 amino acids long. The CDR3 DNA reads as TGCAGTGCTAGAGATCGGCTCGAAATGAGCACAGATACGCAGTATTTT. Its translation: CSARDRLEMSTDTQYF.

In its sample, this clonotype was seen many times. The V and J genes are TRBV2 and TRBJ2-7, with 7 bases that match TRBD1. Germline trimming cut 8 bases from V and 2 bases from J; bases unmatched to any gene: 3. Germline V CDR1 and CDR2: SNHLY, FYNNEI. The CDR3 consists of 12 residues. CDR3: CASRQGPYEQYF. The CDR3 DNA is TGTGCCAGCCGACAGGGCCCCTACGAGCAGTACTTC.

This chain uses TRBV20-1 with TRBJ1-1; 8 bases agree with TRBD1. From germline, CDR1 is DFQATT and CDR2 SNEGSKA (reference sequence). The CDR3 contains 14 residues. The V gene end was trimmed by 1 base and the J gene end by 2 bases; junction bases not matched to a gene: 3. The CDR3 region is CSARARGRNTEAFF. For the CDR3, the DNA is TGCAGTGCTAGAGCCAGGGGGCGCAACACTGAAGCTTTCTTT.

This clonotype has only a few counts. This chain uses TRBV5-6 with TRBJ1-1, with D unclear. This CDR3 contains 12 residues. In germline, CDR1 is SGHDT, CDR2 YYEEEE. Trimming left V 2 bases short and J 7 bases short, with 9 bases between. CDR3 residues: CASSFRGDEAFF. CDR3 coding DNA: TGTGCCAGCAGCTTTCGGGGAGATGAAGCTTTCTTT.

The CDR3 nucleotides are TGTGCCTGGAGTCCGGGTCCGGGTTCTGAAGCTTTCTTT. Its protein is CAWSPGPGSEAFF. The chain couples TRBV30 to TRBJ1-1, with D unresolved. This CDR3 comprises 13 residues. Germline V CDR1 and CDR2: GTSNPN, SVGIG (reference sequence). The V end lost 2 bases, the J end lost 6 bases, and 13 bases lay between the germline ends.

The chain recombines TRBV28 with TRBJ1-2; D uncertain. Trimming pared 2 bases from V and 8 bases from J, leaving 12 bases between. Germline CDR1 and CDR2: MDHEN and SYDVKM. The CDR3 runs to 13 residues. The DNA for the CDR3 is TGTGCCAGCAGTTTACGTGGTCTGGGCGGCTACACCTTC. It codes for CASSLRGLGGYTF.

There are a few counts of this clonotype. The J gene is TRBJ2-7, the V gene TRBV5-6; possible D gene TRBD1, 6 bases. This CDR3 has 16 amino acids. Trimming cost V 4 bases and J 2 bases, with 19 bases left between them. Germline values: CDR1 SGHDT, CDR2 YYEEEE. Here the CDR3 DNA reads TGTGCCAGCAGCCATGTGGCAGGGGTTTCCACCTACGAGCAGTACTTC. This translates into CASSHVAGVSTYEQYF.

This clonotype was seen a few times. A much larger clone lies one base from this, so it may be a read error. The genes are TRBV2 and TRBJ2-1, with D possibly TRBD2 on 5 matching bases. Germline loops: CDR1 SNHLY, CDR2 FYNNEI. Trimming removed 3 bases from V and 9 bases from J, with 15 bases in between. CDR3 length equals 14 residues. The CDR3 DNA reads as TGTGCCAGCAGTGATCCCCTTAGCGAAACTGAGCAGTTCTTC. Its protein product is CASSDPLSETEQFF.

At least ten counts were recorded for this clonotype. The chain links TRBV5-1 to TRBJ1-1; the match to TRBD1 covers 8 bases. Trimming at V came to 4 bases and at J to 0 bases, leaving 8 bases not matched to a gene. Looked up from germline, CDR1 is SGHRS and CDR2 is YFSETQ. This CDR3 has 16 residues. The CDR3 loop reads CASSAGQGSLNTEAFF. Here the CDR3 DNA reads TGCGCCAGCAGCGCCGGACAGGGCTCCCTGAACACTGAAGCTTTCTTT.

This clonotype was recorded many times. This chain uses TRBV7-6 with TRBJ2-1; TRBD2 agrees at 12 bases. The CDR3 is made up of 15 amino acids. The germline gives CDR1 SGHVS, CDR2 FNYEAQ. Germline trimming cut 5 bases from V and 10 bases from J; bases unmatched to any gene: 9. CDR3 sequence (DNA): TGTGCCAGCAGCCCCAGGACTAGCGGGGAAAAAGAGCAGTTCTTC. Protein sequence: CASSPRTSGEKEQFF.

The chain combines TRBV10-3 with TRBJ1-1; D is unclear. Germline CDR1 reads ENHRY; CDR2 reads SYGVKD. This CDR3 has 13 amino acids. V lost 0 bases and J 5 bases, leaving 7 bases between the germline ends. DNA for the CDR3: TGTGCCATCAGTGAGTCGATAAGTACTGAAGCTTTCTTT. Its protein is CAISESISTEAFF.

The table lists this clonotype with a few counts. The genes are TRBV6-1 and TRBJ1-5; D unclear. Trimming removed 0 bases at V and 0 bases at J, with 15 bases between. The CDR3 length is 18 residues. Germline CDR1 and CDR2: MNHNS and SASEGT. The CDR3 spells CASSEARVFQYSNQPQHF. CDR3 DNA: TGTGCCAGCAGTGAAGCGAGAGTTTTTCAATATAGCAATCAGCCCCAGCATTTT.

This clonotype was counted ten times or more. The CDR3 here is CSVASGHGETQYF. The CDR3 coding sequence is TGCAGCGTTGCTAGCGGGCATGGAGAGACCCAGTACTTC. The rearrangement uses TRBV29-1 and TRBJ2-5, with 8 bases matching TRBD2. The CDR3 totals 13 residues. Germline trimming cut 4 bases from V and 4 bases from J; bases unmatched to any gene: 5. The V gene's germline CDR1 is SQVTM and CDR2 ANQGSEA.

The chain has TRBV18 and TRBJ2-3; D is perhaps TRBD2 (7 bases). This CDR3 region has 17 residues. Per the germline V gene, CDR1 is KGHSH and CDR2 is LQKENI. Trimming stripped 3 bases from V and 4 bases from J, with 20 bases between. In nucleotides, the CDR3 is TGTGCCAGCTCACCTTTCGACCTGGGGGGGGCCTCAGATACGCAGTATTTT. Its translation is CASSPFDLGGASDTQYF.

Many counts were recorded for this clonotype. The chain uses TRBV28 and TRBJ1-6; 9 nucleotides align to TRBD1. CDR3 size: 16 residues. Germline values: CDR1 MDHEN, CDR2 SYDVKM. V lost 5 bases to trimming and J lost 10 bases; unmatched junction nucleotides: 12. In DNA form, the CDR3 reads TGTGCCAGCAGTGCTACGGGGACAGGGCCGGAATCACCCCTCCACTTT. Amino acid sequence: CASSATGTGPESPLHF.

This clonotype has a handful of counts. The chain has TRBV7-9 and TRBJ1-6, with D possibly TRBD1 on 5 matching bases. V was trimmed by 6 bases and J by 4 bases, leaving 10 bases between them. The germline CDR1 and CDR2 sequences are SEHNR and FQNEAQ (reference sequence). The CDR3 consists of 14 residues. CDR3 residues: CASSPTAYNSPLHF. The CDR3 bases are TGTGCCAGCAGTCCGACAGCATATAATTCACCCCTCCACTTT.

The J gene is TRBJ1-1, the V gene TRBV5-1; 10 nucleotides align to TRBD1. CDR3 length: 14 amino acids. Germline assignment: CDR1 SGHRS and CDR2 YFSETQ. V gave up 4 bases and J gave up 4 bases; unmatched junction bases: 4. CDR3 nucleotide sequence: TGCGCCAGCAGCAGGACAGGGGGTGCCACTGAAGCTTTCTTT. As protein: CASSRTGGATEAFF.

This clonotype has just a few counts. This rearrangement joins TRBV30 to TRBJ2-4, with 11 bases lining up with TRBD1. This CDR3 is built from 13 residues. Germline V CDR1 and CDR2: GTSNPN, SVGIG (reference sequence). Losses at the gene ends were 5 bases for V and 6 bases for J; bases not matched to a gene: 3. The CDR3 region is CAWGQGAGNIQYF. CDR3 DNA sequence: TGTGCCTGGGGACAGGGGGCTGGAAACATTCAGTACTTC.

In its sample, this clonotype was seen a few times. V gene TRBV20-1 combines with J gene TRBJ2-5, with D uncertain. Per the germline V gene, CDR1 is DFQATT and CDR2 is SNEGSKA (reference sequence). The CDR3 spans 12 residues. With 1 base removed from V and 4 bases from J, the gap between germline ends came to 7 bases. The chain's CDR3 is CSARVYPETQYF. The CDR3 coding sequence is TGCAGTGCTAGAGTCTATCCAGAGACCCAGTACTTC.

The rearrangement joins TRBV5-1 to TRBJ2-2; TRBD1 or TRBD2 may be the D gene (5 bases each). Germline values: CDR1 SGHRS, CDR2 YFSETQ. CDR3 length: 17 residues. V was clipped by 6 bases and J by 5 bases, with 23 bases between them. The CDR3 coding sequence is TGCGCCAGCACCACTACTGGGGCCCGAGGGGTGACCGGGGAGCTGTTTTTT. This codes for CASTTTGARGVTGELFF.

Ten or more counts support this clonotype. CDR3 nucleotides: TGTGCCAGCAGCCTGTCCGGGAGTTCCGGGGAGCTGTTTTTT. Translating it yields CASSLSGSSGELFF. The V and J genes are TRBV7-3 and TRBJ2-2; possible D gene TRBD2, 6 bases. Between the trimmed V and J ends, which lost 5 bases and 6 bases, there was a span of 13 bases. The CDR3 is made up of 14 amino acids. Germline V gene data show CDR1 as SGHTA and CDR2 as FQGTGA.

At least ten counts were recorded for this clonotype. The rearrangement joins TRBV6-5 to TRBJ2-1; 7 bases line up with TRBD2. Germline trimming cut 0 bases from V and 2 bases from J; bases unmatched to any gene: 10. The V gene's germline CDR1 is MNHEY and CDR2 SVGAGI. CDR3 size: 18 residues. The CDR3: CASSYSGGRGGPYNEQFF. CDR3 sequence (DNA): TGTGCCAGCAGTTACTCGGGAGGGAGGGGAGGGCCCTACAATGAGCAGTTCTTC.

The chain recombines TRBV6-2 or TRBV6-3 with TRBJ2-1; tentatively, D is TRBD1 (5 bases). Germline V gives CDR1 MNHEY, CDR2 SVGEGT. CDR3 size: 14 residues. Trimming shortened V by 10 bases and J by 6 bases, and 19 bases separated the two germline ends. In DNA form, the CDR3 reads TGTGCCACCCTAAGCAGGGATCCCGTCAATGAGCAGTTCTTC. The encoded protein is CATLSRDPVNEQFF.

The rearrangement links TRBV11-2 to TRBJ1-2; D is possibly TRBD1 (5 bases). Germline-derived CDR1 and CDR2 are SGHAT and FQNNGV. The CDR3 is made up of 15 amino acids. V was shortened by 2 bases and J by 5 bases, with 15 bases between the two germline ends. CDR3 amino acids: CASSLTHGDVYGYTF. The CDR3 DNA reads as TGTGCCAGCAGCTTAACTCACGGGGACGTGTATGGCTACACCTTC.